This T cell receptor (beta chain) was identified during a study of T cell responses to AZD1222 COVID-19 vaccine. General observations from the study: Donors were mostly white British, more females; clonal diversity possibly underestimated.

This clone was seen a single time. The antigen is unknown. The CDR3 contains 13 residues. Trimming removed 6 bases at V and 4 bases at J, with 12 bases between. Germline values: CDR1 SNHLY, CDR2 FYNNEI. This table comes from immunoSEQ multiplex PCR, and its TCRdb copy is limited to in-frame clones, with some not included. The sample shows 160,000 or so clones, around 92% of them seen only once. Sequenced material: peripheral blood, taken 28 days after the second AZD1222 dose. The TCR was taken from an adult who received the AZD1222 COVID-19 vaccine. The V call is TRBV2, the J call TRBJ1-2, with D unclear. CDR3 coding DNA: TGTGCCAGCAGGTGGCCGGACCTCTATGGCTACACCTTC. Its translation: CASRWPDLYGYTF.